What follows is one T cell receptor (beta chain) and its context. These data originate in a study of shared clonotypes between healthy human individuals. Study background: The cohort had a couple of women and a few men, ages 18 to 49.

Genomic DNA of every subset was divided equally among multiple immunoSEQ plates. Unsorted PBMC DNA went through sequencing on ten immunoSEQ deep assay plates. This table comes from immunoSEQ multiplex PCR, and its TCRdb copy is limited to in-frame clones, with some not included. The table shows about 460,000 clones, with approximately 80% occurring only once. The germline V gene has CDR1 SGHRS and CDR2 YFSETQ. The V gene lost 0 bases and the J gene lost 6 bases, with 10 bases spanning the gap. CDR3 size: 14 residues. The sequence was collected from a woman between 40 and 50 years old in good health. Some clones in this sample may be carry-over from other donors' samples. The sequenced material came from PBMCs. The chain links TRBV5-1 to TRBJ2-4; D unresolved. CDR3 bases: TGCGCCAGCAGCTTGGAGGTGGGGATAAACATTCAGTACTTC. Protein product: CASSLEVGINIQYF.